Described below is a single T cell receptor beta chain sequence and its context. Its antigen remains unknown. The V end was cut by 1 base, the J end by 11 bases, with 11 bases between. CDR1 SGHAT and CDR2 FQNNGV come from the germline V gene. The CDR3 is 12 amino acids. TCRB transcripts that were expressed got sequenced, as all of the isolated RNA had been reverse transcribed. The table came from immunoSEQ multiplex PCR; TCRdb's copy has only in-frame clones and leaves some out. The sample holds approximately 84,000 clones, around a third seen once. This sample was included in a study of beta chain features in type 1 diabetes. Study conclusions and caveats: It was not settled here whether HLA type affects TCRB rearrangement. Lower insertion and higher deletion counts appeared at VDJ junctions in type 1 diabetes patients. PCR might show a preference for shorter templates, equally across patients and controls.

The origin of this receptor is a young woman in good health. The chain joins TRBV11-2 to TRBJ1-1; D remains unclear. The sample taken for sequencing was stem cell memory CD4+ T cells from blood. This chain's CDR3 is CASSLAGNRAFF. In DNA form, the CDR3 reads TGTGCCAGCAGCTTAGCGGGTAATAGGGCTTTCTTT.